This T cell receptor beta chain was sequenced for a study of T cells in Graves' hyperthyroidism and ophthalmopathy. Disease duration under 2 months; hyperthyroidism patients were aged 18 to 65. Researchers amplified the TCR beta CDR3 regions from RNA transcripts. The HTBI primer set served for first-round RT-PCR of the TCR CDR3. TCRdb fed the multiplex PCR reads into MiXCR, producing one record per CDR3 protein. Here the sample spans approximately 530,000 distinct CDR3 sequences, around 15% being singletons. CDR3 length equals 15 residues. CDR1 SQVTM and CDR2 ANQGSEA come from the germline V gene. Germline trimming cut 6 bases from V and 6 bases from J; bases unmatched to any gene: 16.

V usage is TRBV29-1 and J usage is TRBJ1-2; 7 nucleotides line up with TRBD1. This receptor was taken from a woman younger than 35 with Graves' hyperthyroidism. Sequenced: blood. CDR3 loop: CSVMRGLGASDGYTF. The DNA of the CDR3 is TGCAGCGTAATGAGGGGGCTTGGGGCATCCGATGGCTACACCTTC.